What follows are 14 T cell receptor beta chains derived from one specimen sequenced in a study of blood T cell repertoires in COVID-19. TCRdb's copy holds only in-frame clones and misses some; the assay was immunoSEQ multiplex PCR. The repertoire consists of around 99,000 clones, with around 80% occurring once and the leading ten covering roughly 4%. Sequenced input: peripheral blood. Receptors originate from a man between 65 and 80 years old with acute or convalescent COVID-19.

The V and J genes are TRBV4-3 and TRBJ2-1; weak D call: TRBD1 (6 bases). V dropped 1 base and J dropped 8 bases, with 12 bases sitting between them. This CDR3 region has 14 residues. In germline, CDR1 is LGHNA, CDR2 YSLEER. CDR3 nucleotide sequence: TGCGCCAGCAGCCAAGTGCAGGGGTTACATGAGCAGTTCTTC. This sequence encodes CASSQVQGLHEQFF.

This CDR3 is CASSLGYATEAFF. CDR3 nucleotides: TGTGCCAGCAGCTTAGGGTACGCGACTGAAGCTTTCTTT. The chain recombines TRBV11-3 with TRBJ1-1; no firm D call. Trimming removed 1 base from V and 5 bases from J, with 8 bases in between. Germline assignment: CDR1 SGHNT and CDR2 YENEEA. The CDR3 has 13 amino acids.

The chain employs TRBV12-3 or TRBV12-4 and TRBJ2-1; possibly TRBD1 for D (6 bases). V shed 6 bases and J shed 10 bases, with 16 bases lying between them. CDR3 length equals 13 residues. CDR3: CASSRGGSREQFF. The CDR3 nucleotides read TGTGCCAGCAGCCGAGGGGGATCGAGGGAGCAGTTCTTC.

This sequence joins TRBV19 and TRBJ1-5, with unresolved D. Germline CDR1 and CDR2: LNHDA and SQIVND (reference sequence). The length of the CDR3 is 17 residues. Deletions cut 4 bases from V and 0 bases from J, with 16 bases between. CDR3 residues: CASSSSGSTDSNQPQHF. The CDR3 DNA reads as TGTGCCAGTAGTAGTTCCGGGAGCACGGATAGCAATCAGCCCCAGCATTTT.

The chain recombines TRBV9 with TRBJ1-1; a possible D gene is TRBD1 (6 bases). Germline V gene data show CDR1 as SGDLS and CDR2 as YYNGEE. This CDR3 spans 15 amino acids. The V end lost 0 bases, the J end lost 1 base, and 10 bases lay between the germline ends. DNA for the CDR3: TGTGCCAGCAGCGTAGTAGGACAGTGGAACACTGAAGCTTTCTTT. Translation gives CASSVVGQWNTEAFF.

A word on this clone: Mismatch with germline at one junction end may stem from a read error. The V and J genes are TRBV12-3 or TRBV12-4 and TRBJ2-1; no definite D call. CDR3 length: 11 residues. The DNA of the CDR3 is TGTGCCAGCAGTTTTGGAGATGAGCAGCTCTTC. This encodes CASSFGDEQLF.

The chain employs TRBV12-3 or TRBV12-4 and TRBJ1-2; 7 nucleotides line up with TRBD1. The V segment lost 5 bases and the J segment 4 bases; nucleotides outside the gene matches: 4. The CDR3 runs to 13 residues. CDR3 region: CASSRQGSYGYTF. The CDR3 region has the DNA TGTGCCAGCAGTCGACAGGGTAGCTATGGCTACACCTTC.

The chain couples TRBV7-9 to TRBJ1-2; possibly TRBD1 for D (5 bases). V was pared by 9 bases and J by 2 bases, with 7 bases between. This CDR3 is 11 amino acids long. The V gene's germline CDR1 is SEHNR and CDR2 FQNEAQ (reference sequence). The chain's CDR3 is CASWGNYGYTF. Written as DNA, the CDR3 is TGTGCCAGTTGGGGCAACTATGGCTACACCTTC.

This chain links TRBV19 with TRBJ1-1, with D perhaps matching TRBD1 (6 bases). The ends were cut back, 6 bases at V and 2 bases at J, with 16 bases in the middle. This CDR3 is 15 amino acids long. Germline assignment: CDR1 LNHDA and CDR2 SQIVND (reference sequence). The DNA for the CDR3 is TGTGCCAGTAGGGCCTTAGGGACAACAAACACTGAAGCTTTCTTT. The encoded protein is CASRALGTTNTEAFF.

This clone appeared a single time. The chain links TRBV15 to TRBJ2-4, with a possible D match to TRBD1 (5 bases). This CDR3 comprises 15 residues. Germline V CDR1 and CDR2: LNHNV, YYDKDF (reference sequence). V lost 1 base to trimming and J lost 3 bases, with 10 bases between them. CDR3 sequence: CATSRAGSSKNIQYF. The DNA of the CDR3 is TGTGCCACCAGCAGAGCAGGGTCAAGCAAAAACATTCAGTACTTC. The whole variable domain, remainder taken from reference TRBV15 and TRBJ2-4, is DAMVIQNPRYQVTQFGKPVTLSCSQTLNHNVMYWYQQKSSQAPKLLFHYYDKDFNNEADTPDNFQSRRPNTSFCFLDIRSPGLGDTAMYLCATSRAGSSKNIQYFGAGTRLSVL.

The chain uses TRBV19 and TRBJ2-7; D perhaps matches TRBD2 (7 bases). The CDR3 is 15 residues long. Germline V gene sequence: CDR1 LNHDA, CDR2 SQIVND (reference sequence). V lost 4 bases and J 2 bases, leaving 15 bases between the germline ends. The CDR3 reads CASSTRGGPPYEQYF. In DNA, the CDR3 is TGTGCCAGTAGTACCCGCGGGGGCCCGCCCTACGAGCAGTACTTC. Combining the CDR3 with reference TRBV19 and TRBJ2-7 gives the whole variable domain DGGITQSPKYLFRKEGQNVTLSCEQNLNHDAMYWYRQDPGQGLRLIYYSQIVNDFQKGDIAEGYSVSREKKESFPLTVTSAQKNPTAFYLCASSTRGGPPYEQYFGPGTRLTVT.

The count of this clone is one. The J gene is TRBJ1-1, the V gene TRBV5-1, with TRBD1 matching 10 bases. V gave up 4 bases and J gave up 5 bases; unmatched junction bases: 5. The CDR3 runs to 14 residues. CDR1 is SGHRS, CDR2 YFSETQ, per germline. CDR3 sequence: CASSHGQGGTEAFF. For the CDR3, the DNA is TGCGCCAGCAGCCACGGACAGGGGGGGACTGAAGCTTTCTTT.

This clone has a single count. This sequence joins TRBV19 and TRBJ1-5; tentative D call: TRBD1 (6 bases). CDR3 length equals 15 residues. Germline CDR1 and CDR2: LNHDA and SQIVND (reference sequence). V lost 4 bases and J 6 bases, leaving 16 bases between the germline ends. CDR3 sequence reads: CASSTGQMGSQPQHF. CDR3 DNA: TGTGCCAGTAGTACGGGACAAATGGGCTCTCAGCCCCAGCATTTT.

The chain employs TRBV14 and TRBJ1-5; D is ambiguous. Germline CDR1 reads SGHDN; CDR2 reads FVKESK. The CDR3 totals 13 residues. The V and J ends lost 1 base and 3 bases respectively, with 4 bases between them. CDR3 DNA: TGTGCCAGCAGCCAAGGTCTCAATCAGCCCCAGCATTTT. This codes for CASSQGLNQPQHF.